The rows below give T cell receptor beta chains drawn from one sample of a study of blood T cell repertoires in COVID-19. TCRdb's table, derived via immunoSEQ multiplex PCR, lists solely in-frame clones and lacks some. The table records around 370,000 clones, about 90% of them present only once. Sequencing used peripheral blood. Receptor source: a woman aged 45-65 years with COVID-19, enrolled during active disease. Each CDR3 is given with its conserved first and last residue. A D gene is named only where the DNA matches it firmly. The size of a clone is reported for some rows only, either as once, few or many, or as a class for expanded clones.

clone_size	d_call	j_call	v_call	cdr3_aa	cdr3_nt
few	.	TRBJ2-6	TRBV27	CASHRGGSGANVLTF	TGTGCCAGCCATAGGGGGGGGTCTGGGGCCAACGTCCTGACTTTC
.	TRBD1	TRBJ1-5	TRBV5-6	CASSLGGTGSQPQHF	TGTGCCAGCAGCTTGGGGGGGACAGGCTCCCAGCCCCAGCATTTT
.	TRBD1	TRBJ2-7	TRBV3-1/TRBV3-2	CATRQGARYEQYF	TGTGCCACCAGACAGGGGGCTCGGTACGAGCAGTACTTC
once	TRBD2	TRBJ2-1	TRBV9	CASSVPLDTSGRDNYNEQFF	TGTGCCAGCAGCGTACCCCTAGATACTAGCGGGAGGGATAATTACAATGAGCAGTTCTTC
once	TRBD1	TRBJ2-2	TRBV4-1	CASRAGTGAGELFF	TGCGCCAGCAGGGCGGGGACAGGGGCCGGGGAGCTGTTTTTT
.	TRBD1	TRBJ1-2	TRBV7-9	CASSLRTGFGYTF	TGTGCCAGCAGCTTACGGACAGGGTTCGGCTACACCTTC
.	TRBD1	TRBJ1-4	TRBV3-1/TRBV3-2	CASSLRQGGSEKLFF	TGTGCCAGCAGCTTACGACAGGGGGGTTCTGAAAAACTGTTTTTT
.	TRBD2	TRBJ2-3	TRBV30	CAWNSGLAGSTDTQYF	TGTGCCTGGAACTCAGGACTAGCGGGAAGCACAGATACGCAGTATTTT
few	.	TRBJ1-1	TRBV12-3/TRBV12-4	CASSPRGTEAFF	TGTGCCAGCAGTCCCAGGGGCACTGAAGCTTTCTTT
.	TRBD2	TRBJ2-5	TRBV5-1	CASSPWGSGKVWETQYF	TGCGCCAGCAGCCCGTGGGGTAGCGGGAAGGTGTGGGAGACCCAGTACTTC
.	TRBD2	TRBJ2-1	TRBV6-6	CASSQTLGTSGKRSYNEQFF	TGTGCCAGCAGTCAAACCCTAGGAACTAGCGGGAAGCGGTCCTACAATGAGCAGTTCTTC
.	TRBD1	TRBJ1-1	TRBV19	CASRTLAGTANTEAFF	TGTGCCAGTAGGACCCTCGCCGGGACAGCGAACACTGAAGCTTTCTTT
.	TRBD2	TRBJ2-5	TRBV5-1	CASSIGTGRASQETQYF	TGCGCCAGCAGCATTGGCACGGGGAGGGCCTCGCAAGAGACCCAGTACTTC
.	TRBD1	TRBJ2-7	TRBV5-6	CASSKVQGALEQYF	TGTGCCAGCAGCAAGGTTCAGGGGGCCCTCGAGCAGTACTTC
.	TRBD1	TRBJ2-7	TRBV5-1	CASSLNRGNEQYF	TGCGCCAGCAGCTTGAACAGGGGTAACGAGCAGTACTTC
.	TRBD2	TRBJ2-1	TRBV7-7	CASSLGTTNEQFF	TGTGCCAGCAGCTTGGGGACTACGAATGAGCAGTTCTTC
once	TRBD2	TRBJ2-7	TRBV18	CASSPPLSGAYEQYF	TGTGCCAGCTCACCCCCATTAAGCGGGGCCTACGAGCAGTACTTC
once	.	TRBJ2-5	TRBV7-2	CAHTRVQETQYF	TGTGCCCATACCCGAGTACAAGAGACCCAGTACTTC
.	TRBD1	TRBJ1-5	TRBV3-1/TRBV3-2	CASSQGDRNQPQHF	TGTGCCAGCAGCCAAGGGGACAGAAATCAGCCCCAGCATTTT
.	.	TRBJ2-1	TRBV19	CASMQGTYNEQFF	TGTGCCAGTATGCAGGGGACCTACAATGAGCAGTTCTTC
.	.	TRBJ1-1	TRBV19	CASSLAFGGTEAFF	TGTGCCAGTAGTTTGGCCTTCGGGGGCACTGAAGCTTTCTTT
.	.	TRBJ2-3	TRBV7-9	CASSSQASDTQYF	TGTGCCAGCAGCTCCCAGGCATCAGATACGCAGTATTTT
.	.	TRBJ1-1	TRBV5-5	CASSLAPGKSYEAFF	TGTGCCAGCAGCTTGGCGCCAGGGAAATCATACGAAGCTTTCTTT
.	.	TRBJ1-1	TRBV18	CASSPDTGLNTEAFF	TGTGCCAGCTCACCAGATACAGGGTTGAACACTGAAGCTTTCTTT
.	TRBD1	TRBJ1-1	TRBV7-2	CASSPRGDTEAFF	TGTGCCAGCAGCCCCAGGGGGGACACTGAAGCTTTCTTT
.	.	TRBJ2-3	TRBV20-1	CSARRGDTQYF	TGCAGTGCTAGAAGGGGAGATACGCAGTATTTT
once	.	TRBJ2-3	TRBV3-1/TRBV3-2	CASSHTERVWATDTQYF	TGTGCCAGCAGCCACACCGAGAGGGTTTGGGCCACAGATACGCAGTATTTT
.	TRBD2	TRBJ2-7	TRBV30	CAWSGLGTSDREQYF	TGTGCCTGGAGTGGGCTTGGGACTAGCGACCGAGAGCAGTACTTC
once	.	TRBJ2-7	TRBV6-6	CASSPASGAQRETYEQYF	TGTGCCAGCAGTCCCGCCTCAGGGGCCCAGCGGGAAACCTACGAGCAGTACTTC
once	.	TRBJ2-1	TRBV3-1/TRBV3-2	CASSQGFHSPPPPFF	TGTGCCAGCAGCCAAGGATTCCACAGCCCTCCCCCTCCGTTCTTC
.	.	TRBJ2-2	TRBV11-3	CASSLVSRKNTGELFF	TGTGCCAGCAGCTTAGTTTCCAGGAAGAACACCGGGGAGCTGTTTTTT
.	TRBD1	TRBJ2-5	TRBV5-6	CASSSHRGPRQETQYF	TGTGCCAGCAGCTCCCACAGGGGGCCCCGACAAGAGACCCAGTACTTC
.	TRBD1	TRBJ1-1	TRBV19	CASIGRTTGVLTEAFF	TGTGCCAGTATAGGACGAACGACAGGGGTCCTCACTGAAGCTTTCTTT
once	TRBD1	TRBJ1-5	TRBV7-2	CASSRTGVLDQPQHF	TGTGCCAGCAGCCGGACAGGGGTGCTCGATCAGCCCCAGCATTTT
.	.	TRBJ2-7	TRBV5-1	CASSPPSDEQYF	TGCGCCAGCAGCCCTCCTAGCGATGAGCAGTACTTC
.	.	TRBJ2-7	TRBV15	CATSRGGAAYEQYF	TGTGCCACCAGCAGAGGGGGAGCGGCCTACGAGCAGTACTTC
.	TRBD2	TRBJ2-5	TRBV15	CATSRDRVAGVETQYF	TGTGCCACCAGCAGAGATCGGGTAGCGGGAGTGGAGACCCAGTACTTC
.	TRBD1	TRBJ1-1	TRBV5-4	CASRRDRGLRDTEAFF	TGTGCCAGCAGGAGAGACAGGGGACTAAGGGACACTGAAGCTTTCTTT
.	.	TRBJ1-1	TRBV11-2	CASSSISQGRAFF	TGTGCCAGCAGCTCGATATCTCAGGGCAGAGCTTTCTTT
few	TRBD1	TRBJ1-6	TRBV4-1	CASSPSLGQGSSPLHF	TGCGCCAGCAGCCCAAGCTTGGGACAGGGGAGTTCACCCCTCCACTTT
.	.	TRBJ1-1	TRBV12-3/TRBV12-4	CASSFILGGEAFF	TGTGCCAGCAGTTTTATACTAGGTGGAGAAGCTTTCTTT
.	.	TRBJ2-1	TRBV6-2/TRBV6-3	CASSYFELAIYNEQFF	TGTGCCAGCAGTTACTTTGAACTAGCTATTTACAATGAGCAGTTCTTC
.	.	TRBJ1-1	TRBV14	CASSQGQYLEAFF	TGTGCCAGCAGCCAAGGACAGTACCTTGAAGCTTTCTTT